This T cell receptor beta chain was captured in a study of graft-versus-host responses after intestinal transplantation. Study summary: Anti-thymocyte globulin induction, then tacrolimus and steroids for roughly 3 years, went to all recipients.

Sequencing was performed with immunoSEQ multiplex PCR; in TCRdb, only in-frame clones are kept and a portion is missing. The sample carries 90,000 to 130,000 clones, approximately 93% recorded once. This CDR3 contains 11 residues. The V end lost 3 bases, the J end lost 6 bases, and 3 bases lay between the germline ends. Per germline, CDR1 LNHDA and CDR2 SQIVND (reference sequence). This clone was seen a single time. What it binds is not known. Overall study results and limits: GvH clones were identified in recipient marrow, with some first appearing in ileum or blood.

The gene calls are TRBV19 and TRBJ2-1, with D unclear. Sequencing was performed on unstimulated CD8+ T cells sorted from spleen or lymph node cells, taken before transplant. The sequence was collected from a human donor who was the organ donor for an intestinal transplant. CDR3 sequence (DNA): TGTGCCAGTAGTATCGGCAATGAGCAGTTCTTC. It specifies CASSIGNEQFF. The entire variable domain, with the rest obtained from reference TRBV19 and TRBJ2-1, is as follows: DGGITQSPKYLFRKEGQNVTLSCEQNLNHDAMYWYRQDPGQGLRLIYYSQIVNDFQKGDIAEGYSVSREKKESFPLTVTSAQKNPTAFYLCASSIGNEQFFGPGTRLTVL.